Shown below are 20 T cell receptor beta chains from a single sample sequenced in a study of blood T cell repertoires in COVID-19. Data came from immunoSEQ multiplex PCR; TCRdb stores just in-frame clones and leaves some out. The table has about 320,000 clones, 80% to 90% seen once; the top ten hold 5% to 7%. Material for sequencing was peripheral blood. The source is a man aged 18 to 30 who had recovered from COVID-19.

The gene calls are TRBV6-6 and TRBJ1-1; TRBD1 is a possible D gene (6 bases). The V and J ends lost 8 bases and 4 bases respectively, with 14 bases between them. The CDR3 is 13 amino acids. Germline values: CDR1 MNHNY, CDR2 SVGAGI (reference sequence). The CDR3 sequence: CASGHRVGTEAFF. The CDR3 DNA reads TGTGCCAGCGGCCACAGGGTAGGCACTGAAGCTTTCTTT.

In the case of this clone: The sample carries other DNA sequences with the same CDR3. The chain is built from TRBV19 and TRBJ2-7, with a possible D match to TRBD1 (6 bases). Per the germline V gene, CDR1 is LNHDA and CDR2 is SQIVND (reference sequence). The V end lost 5 bases, the J end lost 2 bases, and 10 bases lay between the germline ends. The CDR3 is made up of 13 amino acids. CDR3 loop: CASSQQGTYEQYF. The CDR3 region has the DNA TGTGCCAGTAGTCAACAGGGCACCTACGAGCAGTACTTC.

The chain is built from TRBV10-3 and TRBJ2-4, with 7 bases that match TRBD1. Trimming removed 6 bases from V and 8 bases from J; junction bases left unmatched: 7. The CDR3 runs to 13 residues. Per the germline V gene, CDR1 is ENHRY and CDR2 is SYGVKD. CDR3 coding DNA: TGTGCCATCAGCCCGGGACAGCCGGACATTCAGTACTTC. It encodes CAISPGQPDIQYF.

In its sample, this clone was seen a few times. The chain links TRBV10-1 to TRBJ2-7, with TRBD2 matching 11 bases. The germline V gene encodes CDR1 WNHNN and CDR2 SYGVQD (reference sequence). The CDR3 length is 17 residues. The V gene end was trimmed by 3 bases and the J gene end by 6 bases; junction bases not matched to a gene: 13. For the CDR3, the DNA is TGCGCCAGCAGTGAAGGTGGTAGCGGGAGGGCCGGCGGCGAGCAGTACTTC. Amino acid sequence: CASSEGGSGRAGGEQYF.

The chain has TRBV2 and TRBJ1-5; 8 positions match TRBD1. The V and J ends lost 4 bases and 6 bases, in that order; junction bases with no gene match: 5. The CDR3 is 14 amino acids. Germline CDR1 and CDR2: SNHLY and FYNNEI. CDR3 amino acids: CASSGTGSSQPQHF. In DNA form, the CDR3 reads TGTGCCAGCAGTGGGACAGGGTCGAGTCAGCCCCAGCATTTT.

Only one count was recorded for this clone. This rearrangement joins TRBV6-5 to TRBJ2-7; 7 bases match TRBD2. CDR1 is MNHEY, CDR2 SVGAGI, per germline. The CDR3 has 13 residues. Germline trimming cut 4 bases from V and 3 bases from J; bases unmatched to any gene: 3. CDR3 residues: CASSWGGFYEQYF. The CDR3 region has the DNA TGTGCCAGCAGTTGGGGGGGATTCTACGAGCAGTACTTC.

The chain employs TRBV2 and TRBJ2-1, with D unclear. Per the germline V gene, CDR1 is SNHLY and CDR2 is FYNNEI. Trimming pared 7 bases from V and 6 bases from J, leaving 16 bases between. This CDR3 contains 14 residues. CDR3 sequence: CASTPAGSSNEQFF. DNA of the CDR3: TGTGCCAGCACCCCGGCCGGGTCCAGCAATGAGCAGTTCTTC.

CDR3 region: CASRTGLNTEAFF. DNA of the CDR3: TGTGCCAGCAGAACAGGGTTGAACACTGAAGCTTTCTTT. This rearrangement joins TRBV6-4 to TRBJ1-1; tentatively, D is TRBD1 (6 bases). This CDR3 spans 13 amino acids. Trimming took 6 bases from V and 0 from J, leaving 8 bases between them. The germline V gene has CDR1 MRHNA and CDR2 SNTAGT.

This rearrangement joins TRBV30 to TRBJ2-2; D uncertain. Germline V CDR1 and CDR2: GTSNPN, SVGIG (reference sequence). The length of the CDR3 is 14 residues. Deletions cut 3 bases from V and 2 bases from J, with 10 bases between. CDR3 DNA sequence: TGTGCCTGGAGCAGCCTACTAAACACCGGGGAGCTGTTTTTT. Translating gives CAWSSLLNTGELFF.

The V call is TRBV7-2, the J call TRBJ2-5; 11 nucleotides align to TRBD2. V lost 0 bases, J lost 4 bases, and 1 base stayed unmatched. The CDR3 consists of 15 residues. From germline, CDR1 is SGHTA and CDR2 FQGNSA. The CDR3 DNA reads TGTGCCAGCAGCTTAGCCCTAGCGGGAGGAGAGACCCAGTACTTC. This translates into CASSLALAGGETQYF.

V and J are TRBV19 and TRBJ1-5, with no clear D. V was shortened by 6 bases and J by 1 base, with 13 bases between the two germline ends. The germline CDR1 and CDR2 sequences are LNHDA and SQIVND (reference sequence). The CDR3 contains 15 residues. CDR3 sequence reads: CASSQGGESNQPQHF. As DNA, the CDR3 is TGTGCCAGTAGCCAAGGAGGAGAGAGCAATCAGCCCCAGCATTTT.

In its sample, this clone was seen once. This chain connects TRBV27 to TRBJ2-4; TRBD2 is a possible D gene (6 bases). This CDR3 has 15 residues. Trimming took off 4 bases at V and 0 bases at J, with 10 bases between the two ends. Germline loops: CDR1 MNHEY, CDR2 SMNVEV (reference sequence). DNA for the CDR3: TGTGCCAGCAGTTCCCCCGGGGGAGCCAAAAACATTCAGTACTTC. It specifies CASSSPGGAKNIQYF.

The rearrangement uses TRBV4-3 and TRBJ1-1; 9 bases are shared with TRBD1. This CDR3 has 17 amino acids. Germline V lookup: CDR1 LGHNA, CDR2 YSLEER. The V segment lost 2 bases and the J segment 0 bases; nucleotides outside the gene matches: 7. CDR3 amino acids: CASSQSYRGPMNTEAFF. As DNA, the CDR3 is TGCGCCAGCAGCCAATCGTACAGGGGGCCGATGAACACTGAAGCTTTCTTT.

The chain's CDR3 is CASSSSPFTEAFF. CDR3 in DNA: TGTGCCAGCAGCTCGAGCCCCTTTACTGAAGCTTTCTTT. The V and J genes are TRBV11-3 and TRBJ1-1; D is unclear. The CDR3 spans 13 residues. The V end was cut by 4 bases, the J end by 5 bases, with 11 bases between. Per germline, CDR1 SGHNT and CDR2 YENEEA.

The J gene is TRBJ2-7, the V gene TRBV6-1; D is undetermined. The CDR3 length is 16 residues. Germline CDR1 is MNHNS and CDR2 is SASEGT. Trimming shortened V by 0 bases and J by 0 bases, and 12 bases separated the two germline ends. The CDR3: CASSEATVPSSYEQYF. The CDR3 DNA sequence: TGTGCCAGCAGTGAAGCAACCGTTCCTAGCTCCTACGAGCAGTACTTC.

The sample holds one count of this clone. The gene calls are TRBV19 and TRBJ2-3; 11 nucleotides match TRBD2. Germline V lookup: CDR1 LNHDA, CDR2 SQIVND (reference sequence). The V gene end was trimmed by 2 bases and the J gene end by 8 bases; junction bases not matched to a gene: 6. The CDR3 length is 15 residues. The CDR3 sequence is CASSIPGLAEGTQYF. CDR3 coding DNA: TGTGCCAGTAGTATACCGGGACTAGCGGAAGGTACGCAGTATTTT. Filled out from reference TRBV19 and TRBJ2-3, the complete variable domain reads DGGITQSPKYLFRKEGQNVTLSCEQNLNHDAMYWYRQDPGQGLRLIYYSQIVNDFQKGDIAEGYSVSREKKESFPLTVTSAQKNPTAFYLCASSIPGLAEGTQYFGPGTRLTVL.

The chain employs TRBV6-5 and TRBJ2-3; TRBD2 agrees at 9 bases. CDR1 and CDR2 from the germline V gene are MNHEY and SVGAGI. This CDR3 is 15 amino acids long. V gave up 7 bases and J gave up 8 bases; unmatched junction bases: 13. Here the CDR3 DNA reads TGTGCCAGCATCGGGTTCGGCGGGAGGGGCGGTACGCAGTATTTT. Protein sequence: CASIGFGGRGGTQYF.

J is TRBJ1-4 and V is TRBV5-1, with D perhaps matching TRBD1 (5 bases). Trimming pared 3 bases from V and 8 bases from J, leaving 20 bases between. Germline lookup yields CDR1 SGHRS and CDR2 YFSETQ. The CDR3 spans 16 residues. The CDR3 DNA is TGCGCCAGCAGCTGGGGGGGTCGACAGCGAGGCGAAAAACTGTTTTTT. It encodes CASSWGGRQRGEKLFF.

The chain couples TRBV5-5 to TRBJ2-3; 7 bases match TRBD1. CDR1 and CDR2 (germline): SGHKS, YYEKEE (reference sequence). The CDR3 is 16 residues long. The trim removed 5 bases at V and 4 bases at J, leaving 13 bases unmatched. The CDR3 sequence is CASSYKTGMWPDTQYF. The CDR3 DNA follows: TGTGCCAGCAGTTACAAGACAGGGATGTGGCCAGATACGCAGTATTTT.

This chain connects TRBV5-4 to TRBJ2-5; no reliable D call. With 0 bases removed from V and 5 bases from J, the gap between germline ends came to 8 bases. The germline V gene has CDR1 SGHNT and CDR2 YYREEE (reference sequence). This CDR3 is 13 amino acids long. This chain's CDR3 is CASSLEAVETQYF. The CDR3 DNA is TGTGCCAGCAGCTTGGAGGCGGTGGAGACCCAGTACTTC.